What follows are 13 T cell receptor beta chains derived from one specimen sequenced in a study of cytomegalovirus exposure and HLA in healthy donors. 13 Jbeta primers and 60 Vbeta primers were used for the PCR. Measured with immunoSEQ multiplex PCR; TCRdb has only the in-frame clones, and not every one. The sample carries fewer than 40,000 clones, about three fifths recorded once. Sequencing was done on a sample of PBMCs. The receptors here all came from a middle-aged man in good health and CMV-seropositive.

The chain couples TRBV30 to TRBJ2-3, with 10 bases matching TRBD1. V lost 0 bases to trimming and J lost 2 bases; unmatched junction nucleotides: 2. Germline loops: CDR1 GTSNPN, CDR2 SVGIG (reference sequence). This CDR3 has 15 residues. The CDR3 coding sequence is TGTGCCTGGAGTGTAGGGACAGGGGTCACAGATACGCAGTATTTT. Protein product: CAWSVGTGVTDTQYF.

The chain carries TRBV2 and TRBJ2-2; D gene unclear. Germline V gives CDR1 SNHLY, CDR2 FYNNEI. This CDR3 is built from 16 residues. Trimming stripped 5 bases from V and 0 bases from J, with 13 bases between. In DNA, the CDR3 is TGTGCCAGCAGTACAAATAGCCCAACGAACACCGGGGAGCTGTTTTTT. Amino acids: CASSTNSPTNTGELFF.

This chain connects TRBV7-9 to TRBJ1-1; TRBD1 is a possible D gene (5 bases). CDR3 length equals 13 residues. The V gene's germline CDR1 is SEHNR and CDR2 FQNEAQ (reference sequence). V was shortened by 4 bases and J by 1 base, with 7 bases between the two germline ends. As DNA, the CDR3 is TGTGCCAGCAGCTCCGACAGGAACACTGAAGCTTTCTTT. Translating it yields CASSSDRNTEAFF.

Concerning this clone itself: The same CDR3 arises from other DNA sequences in this sample as well. The genes are TRBV7-3 and TRBJ1-1; D gene ambiguous. Looked up from germline, CDR1 is SGHTA and CDR2 is FQGTGA. Trimming cost V 1 base and J 3 bases, with 6 bases left between them. This CDR3 spans 13 amino acids. The CDR3 coding sequence is TGTGCCAGCAGCTTAAGAGGAGACACTGAAGCTTTCTTT. The encoded protein is CASSLRGDTEAFF. The full variable domain, its missing parts supplied by reference TRBV7-3 and TRBJ1-1, is GAGVSQTPSNKVTEKGKYVELRCDPISGHTALYWYRQSLGQGPEFLIYFQGTGAADDSGLPNDRFFAVRPEGSVSTLKIQRTERGDSAVYLCASSLRGDTEAFFGQGTRLTVV.

The rearrangement links TRBV4-1 to TRBJ2-5, with TRBD2 as a possible D gene (6 bases). The ends were cut back, 3 bases at V and 2 bases at J, with 13 bases in the middle. CDR3 length: 15 amino acids. Germline CDR1 and CDR2: MGHRA and YSYEKL. CDR3 sequence: CASSHPGGEQETQYF. CDR3 DNA: TGCGCCAGCAGCCACCCCGGCGGGGAACAAGAGACCCAGTACTTC.

This chain joins TRBV13 and TRBJ2-5; D perhaps matches TRBD2 (5 bases). V was clipped by 5 bases and J by 4 bases, with 11 bases between them. CDR3 length: 13 residues. Germline loops: CDR1 PRHDT, CDR2 FYEKMQ (reference sequence). The CDR3 DNA follows: TGTGCCAGCAGCCCGGAGGATGGAGAGACCCAGTACTTC. Its protein is CASSPEDGETQYF.

The V gene is TRBV5-1, the J gene TRBJ2-1; D unresolved. CDR3 size: 13 residues. V was clipped by 3 bases and J by 8 bases, with 12 bases between them. Germline-derived CDR1 and CDR2 are SGHRS and YFSETQ. The CDR3 nucleotides read TGCGCCAGCAGCTCCCAGCTAGTCGATGAGCAGTTCTTC. Translation: CASSSQLVDEQFF.

The chain couples TRBV6-1 to TRBJ2-7, with 10 bases that match TRBD2. This CDR3 is built from 15 residues. Trimming cost V 2 bases and J 3 bases; bases outside gene matches: 4. Germline CDR1 MNHNS, CDR2 SASEGT. DNA of the CDR3: TGTGCCAGCAGTGAAATAGCGGGGGGTTACTACGAGCAGTACTTC. This encodes CASSEIAGGYYEQYF.

This chain's CDR3 is CASSFRSTWAGVADTQYF. CDR3 coding DNA: TGTGCCAGCAGCTTTAGGTCCACATGGGCGGGGGTAGCAGATACGCAGTATTTT. This chain links TRBV7-2 with TRBJ2-3, with 7 bases aligning to TRBD2. The J segment lost 4 bases and the V segment lost 3 bases, leaving 16 bases of the junction unmatched. There are 18 residues in the CDR3. Germline CDR1 and CDR2: SGHTA and FQGNSA.

CDR3 coding DNA: TGTGCCAGCAGTTACTCACAGGGGGCGGGAGAGACCCAGTACTTC. Amino acid sequence: CASSYSQGAGETQYF. The rearrangement joins TRBV6-6 to TRBJ2-5; 9 positions match TRBD1. V lost 0 bases and J lost 4; bases outside the gene matches: 3. This CDR3 is built from 15 residues. The germline V gene has CDR1 MNHNY and CDR2 SVGAGI (reference sequence).

This chain connects TRBV7-8 to TRBJ2-1; 10 nucleotides match TRBD2. Trimming at V came to 7 bases and at J to 2 bases, leaving 8 bases not matched to a gene. The germline V gene has CDR1 SGHVS and CDR2 FQNEAQ. The CDR3 spans 16 residues. The CDR3 here is CASTYRSGRAYNEQFF. DNA for the CDR3: TGTGCCAGCACTTATCGAAGCGGGAGGGCCTACAATGAGCAGTTCTTC.

This chain links TRBV29-1 with TRBJ2-5; 8 bases are a match to TRBD1. Per germline, CDR1 SQVTM and CDR2 ANQGSEA. The CDR3 contains 12 residues. Trimming took 6 bases from V and 6 from J; bases not matched to a gene: 6. The CDR3 DNA is TGCAGCGTAGGACAGGGCGGGAAGACCCAGTACTTC. This translates into CSVGQGGKTQYF.

V gene TRBV4-1 combines with J gene TRBJ1-5, with D possibly TRBD1 on 5 matching bases. Trimming stripped 3 bases from V and 5 bases from J, with 8 bases between. Germline V gene data show CDR1 as MGHRA and CDR2 as YSYEKL. The length of the CDR3 is 13 residues. The CDR3 loop is CASSHPGYQPQHF. The CDR3 coding sequence is TGCGCCAGCAGCCATCCAGGGTATCAGCCCCAGCATTTT.